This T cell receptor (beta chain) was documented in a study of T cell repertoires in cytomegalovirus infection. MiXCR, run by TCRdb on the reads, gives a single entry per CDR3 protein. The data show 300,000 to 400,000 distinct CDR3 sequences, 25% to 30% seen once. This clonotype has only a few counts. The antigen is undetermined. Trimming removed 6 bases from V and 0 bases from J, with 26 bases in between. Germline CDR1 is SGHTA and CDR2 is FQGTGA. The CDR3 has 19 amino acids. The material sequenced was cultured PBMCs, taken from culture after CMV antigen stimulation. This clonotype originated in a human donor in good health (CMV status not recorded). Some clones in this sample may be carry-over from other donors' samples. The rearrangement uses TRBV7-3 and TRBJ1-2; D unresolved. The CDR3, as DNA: TGTGCCAGCAGTCCCCCAAAGTTCCGGGGAAAAGGTTCTAACTATGGCTACACCTTC. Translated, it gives CASSPPKFRGKGSNYGYTF.